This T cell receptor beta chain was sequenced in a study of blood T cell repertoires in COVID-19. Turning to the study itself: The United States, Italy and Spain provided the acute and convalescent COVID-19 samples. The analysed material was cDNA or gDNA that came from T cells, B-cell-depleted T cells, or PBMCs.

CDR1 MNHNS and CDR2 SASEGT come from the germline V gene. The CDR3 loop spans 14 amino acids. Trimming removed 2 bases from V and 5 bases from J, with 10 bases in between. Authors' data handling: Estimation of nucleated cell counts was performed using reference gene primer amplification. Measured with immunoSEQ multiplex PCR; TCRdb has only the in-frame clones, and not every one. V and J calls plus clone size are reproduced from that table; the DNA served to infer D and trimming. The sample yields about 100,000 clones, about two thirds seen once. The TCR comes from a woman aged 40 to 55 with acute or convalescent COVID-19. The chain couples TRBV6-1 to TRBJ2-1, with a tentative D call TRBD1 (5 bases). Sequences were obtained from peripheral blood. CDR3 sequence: CASSELGQNNEQFF. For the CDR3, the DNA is TGTGCCAGCAGTGAATTGGGGCAGAACAATGAGCAGTTCTTC.